These 14 T cell receptor beta chains were sequenced from one sample in a study of blood T cell repertoires in COVID-19. The protocol was immunoSEQ multiplex PCR, while the TCRdb copy is restricted to in-frame clones and leaves out a portion. This table holds about 73,000 clones, about 83% found once. The specimen sequenced was peripheral blood. Every receptor here comes from a woman aged 55-70 years with acute or convalescent COVID-19.

J is TRBJ1-1 and V is TRBV19; 7 bases map to TRBD1. Trimming took 0 bases from V and 1 from J; bases not matched to a gene: 2. The germline gives CDR1 LNHDA, CDR2 SQIVND (reference sequence). CDR3 length equals 15 residues. The CDR3 region is CASSIETGRNTEAFF. In nucleotides, the CDR3 is TGTGCCAGTAGTATAGAGACAGGGAGGAACACTGAAGCTTTCTTT. Full variable domain (missing parts from reference TRBV19 and TRBJ1-1): DGGITQSPKYLFRKEGQNVTLSCEQNLNHDAMYWYRQDPGQGLRLIYYSQIVNDFQKGDIAEGYSVSREKKESFPLTVTSAQKNPTAFYLCASSIETGRNTEAFFGQGTRLTVV.

This clone appeared a few times. The CDR3 reads CASSLRSGGGTDTQYF. The CDR3 nucleotides read TGTGCCAGCAGCCTTCGCAGCGGGGGAGGCACAGATACGCAGTATTTT. The rearrangement links TRBV3-1 (or the pseudogene TRBV3-2) to TRBJ2-3; 8 bases map to TRBD2. V gave up 4 bases and J gave up 1 base; unmatched junction bases: 7. Looked up from germline, CDR1 is LGHDT and CDR2 is YNNKEL (reference sequence). This CDR3 region has 16 residues.

The gene calls are TRBV5-4 and TRBJ1-4; no clear D gene. The ends were cut back, 0 bases at V and 8 bases at J, with 17 bases in the middle. The CDR3 is 16 residues long. Germline-derived CDR1 and CDR2 are SGHNT and YYREEE (reference sequence). In nucleotides, the CDR3 is TGTGCCAGCAGCTTGGGTCCCCCAACCTCCGGGGAAAAACTGTTTTTT. Amino acids: CASSLGPPTSGEKLFF.

The gene calls are TRBV9 and TRBJ2-3, with 9 bases aligning to TRBD2. CDR1 SGDLS and CDR2 YYNGEE come from the germline V gene. CDR3 size: 17 residues. V dropped 0 bases and J dropped 7; count of bases not matched to a gene: 12. The CDR3 region is CASSVVAAGGGANTQYF. The CDR3 coding sequence is TGTGCCAGCAGCGTAGTTGCCGCGGGGGGGGGCGCGAATACGCAGTATTTT.

The rearrangement joins TRBV4-2 to TRBJ1-1, with D unclear. V was shortened by 7 bases and J by 4 bases, with 25 bases between the two germline ends. CDR3 length: 17 amino acids. Looked up from germline, CDR1 is LGHNA and CDR2 is YNFKEQ. The CDR3 sequence: CASTPLLRRSGFTEAFF. DNA for the CDR3: TGTGCCAGCACCCCACTCTTAAGACGGAGCGGATTCACTGAAGCTTTCTTT.

The chain is built from TRBV6-5 and TRBJ2-7; 7 bases agree with TRBD1. This CDR3 region has 15 residues. The trim removed 4 bases at V and 6 bases at J, leaving 12 bases unmatched. The V gene's germline CDR1 is MNHEY and CDR2 SVGAGI. The CDR3 DNA is TGTGCCAGCAGTTCCCCGCCGACAGGGATAGGCGAGCAGTACTTC. This sequence encodes CASSSPPTGIGEQYF.

The J gene is TRBJ1-2, the V gene TRBV29-1; D is undetermined. V was trimmed by 0 bases and J by 5 bases, leaving 13 bases between them. Germline V gives CDR1 SQVTM, CDR2 ANQGSEA. CDR3 size: 14 residues. Here the CDR3 reads CSVEDKPGAYGYTF. CDR3 nucleotide sequence: TGCAGCGTTGAAGATAAGCCGGGAGCTTATGGCTACACCTTC. Variable domain in full (rest from reference TRBV29-1 and TRBJ1-2): SAVISQKPSRDICQRGTSLTIQCQVDSQVTMMFWYRQQPGQSLTLIATANQGSEATYESGFVIDKFPISRPNLTFSTLTVSNMSPEDSSIYLCSVEDKPGAYGYTFGSGTRLTVV.

This sequence joins TRBV5-1 and TRBJ1-6; tentative D call: TRBD1 (6 bases). The CDR3 loop spans 17 amino acids. V was shortened by 2 bases and J by 5 bases, with 17 bases between the two germline ends. Germline CDR1 SGHRS, CDR2 YFSETQ. CDR3 coding DNA: TGCGCCAGCAGCTTCACCACAGGGAAAAGGGATAATTCACCCCTCCACTTT. This sequence encodes CASSFTTGKRDNSPLHF.

This chain links TRBV5-1 with TRBJ2-1; 8 positions match TRBD2. The CDR3 consists of 15 residues. The V and J ends lost 1 base and 5 bases, in that order; junction bases with no gene match: 5. CDR1 and CDR2 (germline): SGHRS, YFSETQ. The CDR3 DNA reads as TGCGCCAGCAGCTTGACGGGGGGGCCCGACAATGAGCAGTTCTTC. This encodes CASSLTGGPDNEQFF.

The J gene is TRBJ1-4, the V gene TRBV19, with 9 bases fitting TRBD1. The CDR3 extends over 17 amino acids. Looked up from germline, CDR1 is LNHDA and CDR2 is SQIVND (reference sequence). J was trimmed by 1 base and V by 3 bases; bases with no gene match: 6. In nucleotides, the CDR3 is TGTGCCAGTAGTATTCGAGACAGGGGGAAAACTAATGAAAAACTGTTTTTT. It translates to CASSIRDRGKTNEKLFF. The full variable domain, its missing parts supplied by reference TRBV19 and TRBJ1-4, is DGGITQSPKYLFRKEGQNVTLSCEQNLNHDAMYWYRQDPGQGLRLIYYSQIVNDFQKGDIAEGYSVSREKKESFPLTVTSAQKNPTAFYLCASSIRDRGKTNEKLFFGSGTQLSVL.

V usage is TRBV5-1 and J usage is TRBJ1-4, with 12 nucleotides matching TRBD1. The CDR3 loop spans 18 amino acids. Per germline, CDR1 SGHRS and CDR2 YFSETQ. V gave up 1 base and J gave up 5 bases; unmatched junction bases: 9. CDR3 residues: CASSLTPGQGALNEKLFF. The CDR3 bases are TGCGCCAGCAGCTTGACCCCGGGACAGGGGGCCTTAAATGAAAAACTGTTTTTT.

This chain links TRBV11-2 with TRBJ1-5, with D possibly matching TRBD1 (6 bases). Looked up from germline, CDR1 is SGHAT and CDR2 is FQNNGV. The ends were cut back, 0 bases at V and 2 bases at J, with 17 bases in the middle. This CDR3 spans 18 amino acids. This chain's CDR3 is CASSLDQAGDGGNQPQHF. For the CDR3, the DNA is TGTGCCAGCAGCTTAGATCAGGCAGGGGATGGGGGCAATCAGCCCCAGCATTTT.

The V call is TRBV6-1, the J call TRBJ1-6; a possible D gene is TRBD1 (5 bases). Germline-derived CDR1 and CDR2 are MNHNS and SASEGT. V was pared by 1 base and J by 6 bases, with 10 bases between. The CDR3 totals 15 residues. In DNA, the CDR3 is TGTGCCAGCAGTGAAGGGGGGGGGATTAATTCACCCCTCCACTTT. This translates into CASSEGGGINSPLHF.

This clone was recorded many times. J is TRBJ1-6 and V is TRBV30; TRBD1 is a possible D gene (6 bases). Germline lookup yields CDR1 GTSNPN and CDR2 SVGIG (reference sequence). This CDR3 is 15 amino acids long. Trimming removed 3 bases at V and 7 bases at J, with 16 bases between. The CDR3 loop reads CAWRNNRDGNSPLHF. As DNA, the CDR3 is TGTGCCTGGAGGAACAACAGGGACGGCAATTCACCCCTCCACTTT.